A selection of T cell receptor beta chains follows, all from one sample in a study of shared clonotypes between healthy human individuals. The method was immunoSEQ multiplex PCR; TCRdb's version includes in-frame clones alone and lacks a portion of them. The sample carries some 690,000 clones, 90% recorded once. The sample consisted of memory CD8+ T cells from PBMCs. The receptors shown here come from a man aged 18 to 30 in good health. Some clones in this sample may be carry-over from other donors' samples. CDR3s include the opening cysteine and the closing phenylalanine or tryptophan. Fields, in order: V gene, J gene, D gene, CDR3 protein, CDR3 DNA. The D gene is left open where the match is weak.

TRBV4-1,TRBJ1-2,.,CASSQDRIDTGPRGGYTF,TGCGCCAGCAGCCAAGATAGGATTGACACGGGGCCTCGGGGTGGCTACACCTTC
TRBV19,TRBJ2-7,.,CASSPTGVEQYF,TGTGCCAGTAGCCCGACCGGTGTCGAGCAGTACTTC
TRBV7-9,TRBJ1-2,.,CASSPPKGLGGYTF,TGTGCCAGCAGCCCCCCTAAGGGCTTAGGCGGCTACACCTTC
TRBV11-1,TRBJ2-1,.,CASSQTAVEQFF,TGTGCCAGCAGCCAGACAGCGGTTGAGCAGTTCTTC
TRBV27,TRBJ1-1,.,CASSWGMNTEAFF,TGTGCCAGCAGCTGGGGGATGAACACTGAAGCTTTCTTT
TRBV27,TRBJ2-1,.,CASSKGSKEQFF,TGTGCCAGCAGTAAGGGATCCAAAGAGCAGTTCTTC
TRBV21-1,TRBJ2-3,.,CASSKGCRKRDHQNTDTQYF,TGTGCCAGCAGCAAGGGCTGCCGAAAAAGGGATCACCAGAACACAGATACGCAGTATTTT
TRBV9,TRBJ2-7,TRBD1,CASSEGQGYEQYF,TGTGCCAGCAGCGAGGGACAGGGCTACGAGCAGTACTTC
TRBV6-5,TRBJ2-7,TRBD1,CASSYSTGGHDEQYF,TGTGCCAGCAGTTACTCGACAGGGGGCCACGACGAGCAGTACTTC
TRBV11-2,TRBJ2-2,.,CASSEYGFGELFF,TGTGCCAGCAGCGAGTACGGATTCGGGGAGCTGTTTTTT
TRBV15,TRBJ2-7,TRBD1,CATKDRDGSEQYF,TGTGCCACCAAGGACAGGGATGGAAGCGAGCAGTACTTC
TRBV7-9,TRBJ2-5,TRBD1,CASSLGQGQETQYF,TGTGCCAGCAGCTTAGGACAGGGACAAGAGACCCAGTACTTC
TRBV7-9,TRBJ1-2,.,CASSLGPSGYTF,TGTGCCAGCAGCTTGGGACCAAGCGGCTACACCTTC
TRBV4-1,TRBJ2-7,.,CASSQGVVGPYEQYF,TGCGCCAGCAGCCAAGGAGTTGTAGGACCCTACGAGCAGTACTTC